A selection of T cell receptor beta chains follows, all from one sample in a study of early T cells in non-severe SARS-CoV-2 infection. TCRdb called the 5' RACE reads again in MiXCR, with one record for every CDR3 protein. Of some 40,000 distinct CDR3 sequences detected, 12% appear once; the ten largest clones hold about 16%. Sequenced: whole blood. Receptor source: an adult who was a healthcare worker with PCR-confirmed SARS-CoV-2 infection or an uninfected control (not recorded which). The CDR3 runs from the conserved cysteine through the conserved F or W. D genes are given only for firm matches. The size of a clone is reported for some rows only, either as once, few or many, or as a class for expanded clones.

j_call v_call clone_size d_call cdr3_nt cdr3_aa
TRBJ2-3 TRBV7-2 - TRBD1 TGTGCCAGCAGAACCACAGGGGGCGCGGATACGCAGTATTTT CASRTTGGADTQYF
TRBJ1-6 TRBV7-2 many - TGTGCCAGCAGCTCACAAGGTTCACCCCTCCACTTT CASSSQGSPLHF
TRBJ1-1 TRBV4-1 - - TGCGCCAGCAGCCAAAGTGACATGGGTTTCATGAACACTGAAGCTTTCTTT CASSQSDMGFMNTEAFF
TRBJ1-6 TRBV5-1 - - TGCGCCAGCAGTCAGACCGGTTCACCCCTCCACTTT CASSQTGSPLHF
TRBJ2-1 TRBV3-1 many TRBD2 TGTGCCAGCAGCCAAAGCCTAGCGGGAGTCAATGAGCAGTTCTTC CASSQSLAGVNEQFF
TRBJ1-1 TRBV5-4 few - TGTGCCAGCAGCCCCCGGGAGGGAAAGAACACTGAAGCTTTCTTT CASSPREGKNTEAFF
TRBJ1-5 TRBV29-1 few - TGCAGCGTTTGGGACCCCCCGAATCAGCCCCAGCATTTT CSVWDPPNQPQHF
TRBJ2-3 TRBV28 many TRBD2 TGTGCCAGCAGGAGACTAGCGGGAGGGCCCACGCAGTATTTT CASRRLAGGPTQYF
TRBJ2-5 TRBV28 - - TGTGCCAGCAGTCGACCGAGGACTTTATTCCACGAGGAGACCCAGTACTTC CASSRPRTLFHEETQYF
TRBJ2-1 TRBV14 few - TGTGCCAGCAGCCAGGGTTTAATCTACAATGAGCAGTTCTTC CASSQGLIYNEQFF